These 27 T cell receptor beta chains originate from one sample sequenced in a study of OX40 agonist ivuxolimab in advanced cancers. Method: immunoSEQ multiplex PCR; TCRdb's copy keeps in-frame clones and lacks some. The sample has approximately 90,000 clones; around nine tenths are singletons. The sequencing used CD4+ or CD8+ T cells sorted from blood, collected in a trial of the OX40 agonist ivuxolimab. Receptors originate from an adult with an advanced solid tumor such as melanoma, head and neck, liver or kidney cancer.

V is TRBV29-1 and J is TRBJ2-1, with TRBD2 matching over 11 bases. The CDR3 covers 15 residues. Germline V CDR1 and CDR2: SQVTM, ANQGSEA. The V segment lost 7 bases and the J segment 6 bases; nucleotides outside the gene matches: 11. The CDR3 loop is CSAAPLAGGVNEQFF. CDR3 nucleotides: TGCAGCGCCGCTCCTCTAGCGGGGGGTGTCAATGAGCAGTTCTTC.

The chain uses TRBV10-3 and TRBJ2-7; TRBD2 matches at 10 bases. This CDR3 region has 14 residues. V lost 8 bases, J lost 6 bases, and 10 bases stayed unmatched. Germline CDR1 ENHRY, CDR2 SYGVKD. CDR3 residues: CAIGNSGGRREQYF. CDR3 DNA sequence: TGTGCCATCGGCAATAGCGGGGGGCGGCGCGAGCAGTACTTC.

The chain recombines TRBV6-5 with TRBJ1-4; TRBD1 matches 11 bases. From germline, CDR1 is MNHEY and CDR2 SVGAGI. The CDR3 sequence is 14 residues long. The trim removed 7 bases at V and 7 bases at J, leaving 5 bases unmatched. CDR3 protein: CASTRTGGSEKLFF. CDR3 sequence (DNA): TGTGCCAGCACACGGACAGGGGGCAGTGAAAAACTGTTTTTT.

This chain uses TRBV18 with TRBJ1-2; 7 bases align to TRBD1. Per the germline V gene, CDR1 is KGHSH and CDR2 is LQKENI. The CDR3 is made up of 16 amino acids. The J segment lost 5 bases and the V segment lost 1 base, leaving 10 bases of the junction unmatched. Here the CDR3 reads CASSPRDSPREYGYTF. DNA of the CDR3: TGTGCCAGCTCACCACGGGACAGCCCGAGGGAGTATGGCTACACCTTC.

Only a few counts were recorded for this clone. The genes are TRBV27 and TRBJ2-7; TRBD1 matches at 8 bases. Germline CDR1 MNHEY, CDR2 SMNVEV (reference sequence). The CDR3 spans 15 residues. V shed 2 bases, J shed 3 bases, and the junction held 6 bases outside the gene matches. For the CDR3, the DNA is TGTGCCAGCAGTTTAGAAATCGACAGGGGCTACGAGCAGTACTTC. The encoded protein is CASSLEIDRGYEQYF.

This chain joins TRBV6-5 and TRBJ1-5; D call uncertain. Between the trimmed V and J ends, which lost 6 bases and 0 bases, there was a span of 6 bases. Per germline, CDR1 MNHEY and CDR2 SVGAGI. The CDR3 covers 13 residues. CDR3 nucleotide sequence: TGTGCCAGCAGCCCTAATAGCAATCAGCCCCAGCATTTT. Encoded protein: CASSPNSNQPQHF.

The rearrangement uses TRBV7-3 and TRBJ1-5; no reliable D call. The CDR3 has 16 amino acids. The V and J ends lost 1 base and 3 bases respectively, with 13 bases between them. Germline CDR1 is SGHTA and CDR2 is FQGTGA. CDR3 loop: CASSLNAGVNNQPQHF. The CDR3 DNA reads TGTGCCAGCAGCTTAAATGCGGGTGTGAACAATCAGCCCCAGCATTTT.

The CDR3 nucleotides read TGTGCCAGCAGTCTCCGGGCGAACACCGGGGAGCTGTTTTTT. Its protein is CASSLRANTGELFF. The gene calls are TRBV11-2 and TRBJ2-2, with D unclear. V lost 6 bases and J lost 0, with 8 bases in between. The CDR3 is 14 residues long. Germline-derived CDR1 and CDR2 are SGHAT and FQNNGV. Together with reference TRBV11-2 and TRBJ2-2, the CDR3 gives the full variable domain: EAGVAQSPRYKIIEKRQSVAFWCNPISGHATLYWYQQILGQGPKLLIQFQNNGVVDDSQLPKDRFSAERLKGVDSTLKIQPAKLEDSAVYLCASSLRANTGELFFGEGSRLTVL.

V and J are TRBV30 and TRBJ1-4; D is unresolved. The CDR3 runs 13 residues. In germline, CDR1 is GTSNPN, CDR2 SVGIG (reference sequence). The ends were cut back, 7 bases at V and 6 bases at J, with 15 bases in the middle. CDR3 region: CASRPRFDEKLFF. The CDR3 bases are TGTGCCTCGAGGCCCCGGTTTGATGAAAAACTGTTTTTT.

This sequence joins TRBV6-4 and TRBJ2-7; D remains ambiguous. V lost 7 bases and J lost 4, with 11 bases in between. The CDR3 has 12 residues. The germline V gene has CDR1 MRHNA and CDR2 SNTAGT. The CDR3 sequence: CASNGPYYEQYF. The DNA of the CDR3 is TGTGCCAGCAACGGACCTTATTACGAGCAGTACTTC.

The CDR3 DNA follows: TGTGCCAGCAGCTTTGTCCGGGGGGAACCCTACACCTTC. Its translation is CASSFVRGEPYTF. The chain employs TRBV7-9 and TRBJ1-2, with D maybe TRBD1 (5 bases). V lost 3 bases and J lost 10, with 15 bases in between. This CDR3 has 13 residues. CDR1 is SEHNR, CDR2 FQNEAQ, per germline (reference sequence).

The chain recombines TRBV5-6 with TRBJ1-1; D gene ambiguous. The V end lost 2 bases, the J end lost 5 bases, and 13 bases lay between the germline ends. This CDR3 is 14 amino acids long. Germline loops: CDR1 SGHDT, CDR2 YYEEEE. Here the CDR3 DNA reads TGTGCCAGCAGCTTAGGTACGGCCCTGACTGAAGCTTTCTTT. Amino acids: CASSLGTALTEAFF.

This sequence joins TRBV9 and TRBJ1-1; TRBD1 matches at 11 bases. The CDR3 sequence is 16 residues long. The germline CDR1 and CDR2 sequences are SGDLS and YYNGEE. V was clipped by 3 bases and J by 5 bases; unmatched bases: 9. CDR3 nucleotides: TGTGCCAGCAGCGGGAGGACAGGGGGCTATGGTACTGAAGCTTTCTTT. Its protein product is CASSGRTGGYGTEAFF.

This clone was counted between two and nine times. The chain is built from TRBV7-2 and TRBJ2-7; perhaps TRBD1 as D (6 bases). CDR3 length: 12 residues. Trimming left V 4 bases short and J 7 bases short, with 11 bases between. Per the germline V gene, CDR1 is SGHTA and CDR2 is FQGNSA. CDR3 nucleotide sequence: TGTGCCAGCAGCTCAGGGGTAGGGGAGCAGTACTTC. Translating gives CASSSGVGEQYF. Looking up the rest from reference TRBV7-2 and TRBJ2-7 gives the full variable domain: GAGVSQSPSNKVTEKGKDVELRCDPISGHTALYWYRQSLGQGLEFLIYFQGNSAPDKSGLPSDRFSAERTGGSVSTLTIQRTQQEDSAVYLCASSSGVGEQYFGPGTRLTVT.

The J gene is TRBJ1-2, the V gene TRBV9, with D tentatively TRBD1 (6 bases). Trimming shortened V by 4 bases and J by 4 bases, and 17 bases separated the two germline ends. CDR3 length: 15 amino acids. The germline gives CDR1 SGDLS, CDR2 YYNGEE. The DNA for the CDR3 is TGTGCCAGCAGCCATAGTAACAGGGTATCCTATGGCTACACCTTC. Translation: CASSHSNRVSYGYTF. Full variable domain (rest looked up from reference TRBV9 and TRBJ1-2): DSGVTQTPKHLITATGQRVTLRCSPRSGDLSVYWYQQSLDQGLQFLIQYYNGEERAKGNILERFSAQQFPDLHSELNLSSLELGDSALYFCASSHSNRVSYGYTFGSGTRLTVV.

The CDR3, as DNA: TGTGCCAGTAGTAGAGGGGATTTTGAAAACATTCAGTACTTC. The encoded protein is CASSRGDFENIQYF. The chain is built from TRBV19 and TRBJ2-4, with D perhaps being TRBD1 or TRBD2 (5 bases each). V lost 4 bases, J lost 5 bases, and 12 bases lay in between. The germline gives CDR1 LNHDA, CDR2 SQIVND (reference sequence). The CDR3 is made up of 14 amino acids.

This clone was observed a few times. This chain connects TRBV6-5 to TRBJ1-6; D uncertain. Between the trimmed V and J ends, which lost 6 bases and 7 bases, there was a span of 13 bases. Germline values: CDR1 MNHEY, CDR2 SVGAGI. This CDR3 contains 14 residues. CDR3 region: CASRYAVPNSPLHF. Here the CDR3 DNA reads TGTGCCAGCAGATATGCCGTTCCGAATTCACCCCTCCACTTT.

The rearrangement joins TRBV5-1 to TRBJ2-3, with D possibly called TRBD1 or TRBD2 (6 bases each). Germline V gene sequence: CDR1 SGHRS, CDR2 YFSETQ. CDR3 length: 18 residues. Trimming stripped 1 base from V and 2 bases from J, with 20 bases between. This CDR3 reads CASSLRGSPGLATDTQYF. The CDR3 DNA sequence: TGCGCCAGCAGCTTGAGGGGGAGTCCGGGACTGGCCACAGATACGCAGTATTTT.

This clone was observed once. The V call is TRBV18, the J call TRBJ2-2; TRBD1 might be the D (5 bases). V shed 5 bases and J shed 5 bases, with 9 bases lying between them. This CDR3 comprises 13 residues. Germline CDR1 is KGHSH and CDR2 is LQKENI. CDR3 amino acids: CASSLSGTGELFF. CDR3 nucleotide sequence: TGTGCCAGCTCATTGTCAGGGACCGGGGAGCTGTTTTTT.

This sequence joins TRBV11-2 and TRBJ1-2, with D maybe TRBD1 (6 bases). The CDR3 spans 12 residues. Between the trimmed V and J ends, which lost 4 bases and 4 bases, there was a span of 7 bases. From germline, CDR1 is SGHAT and CDR2 FQNNGV. The CDR3 DNA reads as TGTGCCAGCAGCTCCAGGGGCTATGGCTACACCTTC. Its protein is CASSSRGYGYTF.

This CDR3 reads CASTQAGAVYEQYF. As DNA, the CDR3 is TGTGCCAGCACCCAAGCGGGAGCCGTCTACGAGCAGTACTTC. The V gene is TRBV11-2, the J gene TRBJ2-7, with TRBD2 identical over 8 bases. The CDR3 loop spans 14 amino acids. Trimming at V came to 7 bases and at J to 3 bases, leaving 8 bases not matched to a gene. Germline CDR1 and CDR2: SGHAT and FQNNGV. Supplemented by reference TRBV11-2 and TRBJ2-7, the full variable domain reads EAGVAQSPRYKIIEKRQSVAFWCNPISGHATLYWYQQILGQGPKLLIQFQNNGVVDDSQLPKDRFSAERLKGVDSTLKIQPAKLEDSAVYLCASTQAGAVYEQYFGPGTRLTVT.

The chain links TRBV5-4 to TRBJ2-7; D unresolved. This CDR3 region has 11 residues. CDR1 is SGHNT and CDR2 is YYREEE in the germline V gene (reference sequence). Trimming stripped 2 bases from V and 5 bases from J, with 5 bases between. CDR3 nucleotides: TGTGCCAGCAGCTTAGGCGACGAGCAGTACTTC. As protein: CASSLGDEQYF.

V usage is TRBV2 and J usage is TRBJ2-7, with D unresolved. The CDR3 runs 12 residues. Germline V lookup: CDR1 SNHLY, CDR2 FYNNEI. Trimming cost V 5 bases and J 6 bases, with 11 bases left between them. The CDR3 nucleotides read TGTGCCAGCAGTCCGGATTTGGGCGAGCAGTACTTC. Translating it yields CASSPDLGEQYF.

This chain joins TRBV5-8 and TRBJ2-7; the match to TRBD1 covers 9 bases. V was pared by 5 bases and J by 6 bases, with 6 bases of the junction left unmatched. The V gene's germline CDR1 is SGHTS and CDR2 YDEGEE. There are 13 residues in the CDR3. This chain's CDR3 is CASSSTGGGEQYF. In DNA form, the CDR3 reads TGTGCCAGCAGTTCGACAGGGGGTGGCGAGCAGTACTTC.

The rearrangement joins TRBV7-8 to TRBJ1-2; 9 bases match TRBD1. Per germline, CDR1 SGHVS and CDR2 FQNEAQ. This CDR3 region has 15 residues. V lost 5 bases to trimming and J lost 6 bases; unmatched junction nucleotides: 10. In DNA form, the CDR3 reads TGTGCCAGCAGCCCTCAGGTGGGACAGGGCAATGGCTACACCTTC. This translates into CASSPQVGQGNGYTF. The variable domain in full, completed from reference TRBV7-8 and TRBJ1-2, reads GAGVSQSPRYKVAKRGQDVALRCDPISGHVSLFWYQQALGQGPEFLTYFQNEAQLDKSGLPSDRFFAERPEGSVSTLKIQRTQQEDSAVYLCASSPQVGQGNGYTFGSGTRLTVV.

The rearrangement links TRBV6-6 to TRBJ1-2, with TRBD1 matching 7 bases. The CDR3 is 13 amino acids. Germline V gene data show CDR1 as MNHNY and CDR2 as SVGAGI (reference sequence). V shed 6 bases and J 8 bases; nucleotides not matched to a gene: 9. The CDR3 spells CASSTGTAMGYTF. In DNA form, the CDR3 reads TGTGCCAGCAGCACCGGGACAGCGATGGGCTACACCTTC.

Remarks on this clone: This same CDR3 is encoded by further DNA sequences in the sample. The chain recombines TRBV6-4 with TRBJ2-3; 11 bases line up with TRBD2. Germline-derived CDR1 and CDR2 are MRHNA and SNTAGT. Trimming took 0 bases from V and 4 from J; bases not matched to a gene: 0. The CDR3 is 15 amino acids. CDR3 bases: TGTGCCAGCAGTGACTCTAGCGGGGGGGCAGATACGCAGTATTTT. Its translation: CASSDSSGGADTQYF.